Listed below are T cell receptor beta chains from one sample, sequenced in a study of human T cells and chemical hapten exposure. MiXCR was run by TCRdb on the RACE reads, yielding one entry per CDR3 protein. This sample has about 400,000 distinct CDR3 sequences; about 6% occur once, and the top ten carry about 5%. Sample: whole blood, taken in connection with sensitization to the hapten diphenylcyclopropenone (DPC). Receptors were obtained from a woman aged 18 to 35 with alopecia areata. Some clones in this sample may be carry-over from other donors' samples. Both conserved end residues are part of each CDR3. A D gene is named only where the DNA matches it firmly. Part of the rows lack a size; the others show once, few, many or a class for expanded clones.

v_call	d_call	j_call	clone_size	cdr3_nt	cdr3_aa
TRBV27	-	TRBJ1-2	-	TGTGCCAGCAGTTTCCTGGGACTTCCCAACTATGGCTACACCTTC	CASSFLGLPNYGYTF
TRBV20-1	-	TRBJ1-5	many	TGCAGTGCGTCGTCAGGGTGGGGTCAGCCCCAGCATTTT	CSASSGWGQPQHF
TRBV18	-	TRBJ1-5	-	TGTGCCAGCTCACCACGGCAGGGCGAGGAGCAGCCCCAGCATTTT	CASSPRQGEEQPQHF
TRBV28	TRBD1	TRBJ1-3	few	TGTGCCAGCAGCCAAGGGACAGGGGCGCAGGCTGGAAACACCATATATTTT	CASSQGTGAQAGNTIYF
TRBV7-2	-	TRBJ2-7	-	TGTGCCAGCAGCTCCGACAGAGGGTTCTACGAGCAGTACTTC	CASSSDRGFYEQYF
TRBV28	TRBD1	TRBJ2-5	few	TGTGCCAGCAGTTCCCTGACAGGGCCAGGGGCCCAGTACTTC	CASSSLTGPGAQYF
TRBV7-3	-	TRBJ1-1	many	TGTGCCAGCAGCCAAACCGGGGACGCAGAAGCTTTCTTT	CASSQTGDAEAFF
TRBV4-3	-	TRBJ1-3	many	TGCGCCAGCAGCCAAGGCGATAGAAGAGGAAACACCATATATTTT	CASSQGDRRGNTIYF
TRBV12-3/TRBV12-4	TRBD1	TRBJ2-6	-	TGTGCCAGCAGGCAACAGGGGACTGGGGCCAACGTCCTGACTTTC	CASRQQGTGANVLTF
TRBV7-9	-	TRBJ2-7	few	TGTGCCAGCAGCTTAGACGCTGACACGGCCCGCGAGCAGTACTTC	CASSLDADTAREQYF
TRBV7-2	-	TRBJ2-7	many	TGTGCCAGCAGCGAGTACGGAGGGGTGCCGTACTTC	CASSEYGGVPYF
TRBV6-6	TRBD1	TRBJ1-5	many	TGTGCCAGCACACAAGGTGGACAGGGGAGCAATCAGCCCCAGCATTTT	CASTQGGQGSNQPQHF
TRBV20-1	-	TRBJ1-4	many	TGCAGTGCTAGGCCACAGTGGGGAATTTCAACTAATGAAAAACTGTTTTTT	CSARPQWGISTNEKLFF
TRBV6-5	-	TRBJ1-2	few	TGTGCCAGCAGGGAGACACAGTCTTATGGCTACACCTTC	CASRETQSYGYTF
TRBV6-2/TRBV6-3	TRBD1	TRBJ2-7	-	TGTGCCAGCAGTAGTTACCAGAGCTCCGGGACAGCTTACGAGCAGTACTTC	CASSSYQSSGTAYEQYF
TRBV4-3	-	TRBJ2-2	-	TGCGCCAGCAGCCAATCATACGCAACCGGGGAGCTGTTTTTT	CASSQSYATGELFF
TRBV7-2	TRBD2	TRBJ2-5	-	TGTGCCAGCAGCCCCAGACTAGCGGGGGACGAGACCCAGTACTTC	CASSPRLAGDETQYF
TRBV24-1	-	TRBJ2-3	few	TGTGCCACCAGTGACAGACACGCCGAAGCTATAGATACGCAGTATTTT	CATSDRHAEAIDTQYF
TRBV20-1	TRBD2	TRBJ2-3	many	TGCAGTGCTAGAGGCGGACTAGCGGGGCCAGAGATAGATACGCAGTATTTT	CSARGGLAGPEIDTQYF
TRBV4-3	-	TRBJ2-1	many	TGCGCCAGCAGCCAAGAGTCAGGGGTGGGGGGCAATGAGCAGTTCTTC	CASSQESGVGGNEQFF
TRBV5-8	TRBD2	TRBJ2-3	few	TGTGCCAGCAGCTTCTTACGGGGGGGCCCCACAGATACGCAGTATTTT	CASSFLRGGPTDTQYF
TRBV11-2	TRBD2	TRBJ2-1	few	TGTGCCAGCAGGACTCTACGGGGGGAGCACAATGAGCAGTTCTTC	CASRTLRGEHNEQFF
TRBV11-1	-	TRBJ2-1	few	TGTGCCAGCAGCTTAGACGGCCCTGCCAACAATGAGCAGTTCTTC	CASSLDGPANNEQFF
TRBV3-1	-	TRBJ2-1	-	TGTGCCAGCAGCCAGCGTTACAATGAGCAGTTCTTC	CASSQRYNEQFF
TRBV7-2	-	TRBJ2-5	-	TGTGCCAGCAGGCTCATCCTCGACGGCCCGCAGACCCAGTACTTC	CASRLILDGPQTQYF
TRBV7-9	-	TRBJ2-1	-	TGTGCCAGCAGCTCCCGAGGGCCAGAAAAGAACAATGAGCAGTTCTTC	CASSSRGPEKNNEQFF
TRBV29-1	-	TRBJ2-3	many	TGCAGCGTTGATCCGGGCTCTAGCACAGATACGCAGTATTTT	CSVDPGSSTDTQYF
TRBV7-2	-	TRBJ1-1	-	TGTGCCAGCAGCTCGAGCAGAGGACAGTGGAGCACTGAAGCTTTCTTT	CASSSSRGQWSTEAFF
TRBV7-9	TRBD1	TRBJ1-1	few	TGTGCCAGCAGCCTATCGGGACAGGGGGTCACTGAAGCTTTCTTT	CASSLSGQGVTEAFF